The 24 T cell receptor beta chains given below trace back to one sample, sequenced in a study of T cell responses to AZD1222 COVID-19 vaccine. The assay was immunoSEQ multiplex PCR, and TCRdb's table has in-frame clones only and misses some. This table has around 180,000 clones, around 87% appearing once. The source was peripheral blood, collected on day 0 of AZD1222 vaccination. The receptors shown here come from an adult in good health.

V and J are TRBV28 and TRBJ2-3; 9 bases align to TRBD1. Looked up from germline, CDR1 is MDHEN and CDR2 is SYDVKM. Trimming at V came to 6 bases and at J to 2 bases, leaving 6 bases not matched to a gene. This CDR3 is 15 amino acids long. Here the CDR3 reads CASRTGTGFTDTQYF. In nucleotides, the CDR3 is TGTGCCAGCAGAACCGGGACAGGGTTCACAGATACGCAGTATTTT.

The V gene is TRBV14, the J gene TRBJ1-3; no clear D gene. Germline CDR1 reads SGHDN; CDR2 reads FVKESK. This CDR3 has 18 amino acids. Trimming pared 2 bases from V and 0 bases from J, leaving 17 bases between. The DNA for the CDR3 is TGTGCCAGCAGCCAATATTCCCCCGCAAGTCCCTCTGGAAACACCATATATTTT. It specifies CASSQYSPASPSGNTIYF. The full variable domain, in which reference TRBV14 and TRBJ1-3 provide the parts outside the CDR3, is EAGVTQFPSHSVIEKGQTVTLRCDPISGHDNLYWYRRVMGKEIKFLLHFVKESKQDESGMPNNRFLAERTGGTYSTLKVQPAELEDSGVYFCASSQYSPASPSGNTIYFGEGSWLTVV.

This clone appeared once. CDR3 amino acids: CASSHHRGGGNTEAFF. The CDR3, as DNA: TGTGCCAGCAGCCATCACAGGGGAGGAGGGAACACTGAAGCTTTCTTT. The chain recombines TRBV3-1 (or the pseudogene TRBV3-2) with TRBJ1-1, with 7 bases identical to TRBD1. The trim removed 3 bases at V and 1 base at J, leaving 8 bases unmatched. This CDR3 contains 16 residues. Germline assignment: CDR1 LGHDT and CDR2 YNNKEL (reference sequence).

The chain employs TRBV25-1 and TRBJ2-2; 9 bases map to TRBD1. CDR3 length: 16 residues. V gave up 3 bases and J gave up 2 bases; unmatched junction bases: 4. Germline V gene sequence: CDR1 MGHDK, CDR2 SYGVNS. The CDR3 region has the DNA TGTGCCAGCAGTGACCCGGGACAGGGAAACACCGGGGAGCTGTTTTTT. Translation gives CASSDPGQGNTGELFF.

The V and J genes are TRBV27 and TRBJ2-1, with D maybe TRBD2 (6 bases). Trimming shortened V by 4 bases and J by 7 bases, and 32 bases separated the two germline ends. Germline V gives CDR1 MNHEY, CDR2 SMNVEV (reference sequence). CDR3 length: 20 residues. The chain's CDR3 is CASSSNPPPPGGGDANEQFF. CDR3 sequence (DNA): TGTGCCAGCAGTTCCAATCCCCCCCCACCTGGTGGCGGGGACGCAAATGAGCAGTTCTTC.

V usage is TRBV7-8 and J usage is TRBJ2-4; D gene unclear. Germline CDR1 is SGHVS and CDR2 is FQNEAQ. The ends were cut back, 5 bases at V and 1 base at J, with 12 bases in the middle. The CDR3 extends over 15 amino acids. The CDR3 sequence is CASSPPVRAKNIQYF. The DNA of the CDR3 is TGTGCCAGCAGCCCCCCCGTCCGGGCCAAAAACATTCAGTACTTC.

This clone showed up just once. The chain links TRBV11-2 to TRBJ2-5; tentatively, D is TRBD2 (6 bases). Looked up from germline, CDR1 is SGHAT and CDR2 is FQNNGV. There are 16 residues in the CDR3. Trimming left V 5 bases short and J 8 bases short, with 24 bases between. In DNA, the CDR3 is TGTGCCAGCAGCCAGACTGGCGGGGCAAATCATGGTACCCAGTACTTC. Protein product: CASSQTGGANHGTQYF.

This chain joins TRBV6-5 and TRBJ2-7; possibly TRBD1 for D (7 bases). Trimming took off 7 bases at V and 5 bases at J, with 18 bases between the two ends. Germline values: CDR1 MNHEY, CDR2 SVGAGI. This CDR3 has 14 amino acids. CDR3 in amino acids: CASIWAGGQNEQYF. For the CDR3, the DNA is TGTGCCAGCATCTGGGCAGGGGGGCAAAACGAGCAGTACTTC.

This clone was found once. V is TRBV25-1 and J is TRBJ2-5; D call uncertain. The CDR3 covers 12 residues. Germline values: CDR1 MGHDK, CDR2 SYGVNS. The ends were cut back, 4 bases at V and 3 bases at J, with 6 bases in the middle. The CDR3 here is CASSGAEETQYF. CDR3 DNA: TGTGCCAGCAGTGGGGCGGAAGAGACCCAGTACTTC.

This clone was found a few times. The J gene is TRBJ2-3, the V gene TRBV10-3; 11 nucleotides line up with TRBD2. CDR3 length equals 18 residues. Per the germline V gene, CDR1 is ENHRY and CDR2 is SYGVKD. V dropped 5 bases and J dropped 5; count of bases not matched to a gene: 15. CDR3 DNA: TGTGCCATCAGTCCGGAGGGGGCTAGCGGGGGGCGCAGAGATACGCAGTATTTT. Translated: CAISPEGASGGRRDTQYF.

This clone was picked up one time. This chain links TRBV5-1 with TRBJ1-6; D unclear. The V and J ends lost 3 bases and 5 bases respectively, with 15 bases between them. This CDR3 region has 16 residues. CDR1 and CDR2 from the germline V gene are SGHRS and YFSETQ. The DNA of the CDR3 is TGCGCCAGCAGCTCTGGAGAAAACGGGAATAATTCACCCCTCCACTTT. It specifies CASSSGENGNNSPLHF.

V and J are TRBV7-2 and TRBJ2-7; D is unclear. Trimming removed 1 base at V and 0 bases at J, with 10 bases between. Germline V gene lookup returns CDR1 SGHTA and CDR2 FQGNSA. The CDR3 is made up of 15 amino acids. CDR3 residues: CASSLDRLSSYEQYF. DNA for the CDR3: TGTGCCAGCAGCTTAGACAGATTGAGCTCCTACGAGCAGTACTTC. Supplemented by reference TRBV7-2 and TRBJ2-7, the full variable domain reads GAGVSQSPSNKVTEKGKDVELRCDPISGHTALYWYRQSLGQGLEFLIYFQGNSAPDKSGLPSDRFSAERTGGSVSTLTIQRTQQEDSAVYLCASSLDRLSSYEQYFGPGTRLTVT.

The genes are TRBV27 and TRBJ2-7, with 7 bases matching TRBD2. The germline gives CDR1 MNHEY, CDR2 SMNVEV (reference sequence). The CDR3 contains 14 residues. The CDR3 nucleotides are TGTGTCCAGATGGGGCGGGGGAGCTCCTACGAGCAGTACGTC. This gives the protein CVQMGRGSSYEQYV.

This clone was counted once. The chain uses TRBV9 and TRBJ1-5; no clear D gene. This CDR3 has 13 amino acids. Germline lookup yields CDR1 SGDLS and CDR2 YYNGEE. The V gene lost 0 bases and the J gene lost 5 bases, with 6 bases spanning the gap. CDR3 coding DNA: TGTGCCAGCAGCGTAGAGCCCTATCAGCCCCAGCATTTT. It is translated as CASSVEPYQPQHF. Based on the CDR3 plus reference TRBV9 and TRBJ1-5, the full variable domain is DSGVTQTPKHLITATGQRVTLRCSPRSGDLSVYWYQQSLDQGLQFLIQYYNGEERAKGNILERFSAQQFPDLHSELNLSSLELGDSALYFCASSVEPYQPQHFGDGTRLSIL.

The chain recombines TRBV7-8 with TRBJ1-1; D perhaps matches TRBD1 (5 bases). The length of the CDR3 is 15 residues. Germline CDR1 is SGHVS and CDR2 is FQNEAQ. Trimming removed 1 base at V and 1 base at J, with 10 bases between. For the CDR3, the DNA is TGTGCCAGCAGCTTAGAGGGCAGGGCGAACACTGAAGCTTTCTTT. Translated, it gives CASSLEGRANTEAFF.

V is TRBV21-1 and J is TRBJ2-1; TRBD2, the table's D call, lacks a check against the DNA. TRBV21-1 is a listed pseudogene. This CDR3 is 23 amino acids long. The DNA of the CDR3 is TGTTTTGACCACTGCTCGGCGGGACTAGCGGGGGGGAATCATCAAGGTTCCTACAATGAGCAGTTCTTC. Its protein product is CFDHCSAGLAGGNHQGSYNEQFF.

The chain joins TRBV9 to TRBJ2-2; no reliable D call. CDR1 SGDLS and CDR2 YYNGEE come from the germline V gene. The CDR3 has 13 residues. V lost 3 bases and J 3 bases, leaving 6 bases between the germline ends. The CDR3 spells CASSAMDTGELFF. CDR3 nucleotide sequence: TGTGCCAGCAGCGCCATGGACACCGGGGAGCTGTTTTTT.

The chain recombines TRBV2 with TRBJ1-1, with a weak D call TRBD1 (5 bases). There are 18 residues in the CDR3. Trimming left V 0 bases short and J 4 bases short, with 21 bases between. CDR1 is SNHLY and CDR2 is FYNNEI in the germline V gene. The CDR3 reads CASSEAFLAVRGGTEAFF. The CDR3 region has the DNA TGTGCCAGCAGTGAAGCTTTTTTAGCGGTCCGGGGGGGCACTGAAGCTTTCTTT. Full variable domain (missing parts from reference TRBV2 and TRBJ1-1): EPEVTQTPSHQVTQMGQEVILRCVPISNHLYFYWYRQILGQKVEFLVSFYNNEISEKSEIFDDQFSVERPDGSNFTLKIRSTKLEDSAMYFCASSEAFLAVRGGTEAFFGQGTRLTVV.

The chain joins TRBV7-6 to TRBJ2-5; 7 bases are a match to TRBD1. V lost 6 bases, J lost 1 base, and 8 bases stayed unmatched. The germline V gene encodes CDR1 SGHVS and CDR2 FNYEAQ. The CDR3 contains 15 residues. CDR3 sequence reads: CASSYTPGGQETQYF. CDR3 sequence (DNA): TGTGCCAGCAGTTACACTCCAGGGGGCCAAGAGACCCAGTACTTC.

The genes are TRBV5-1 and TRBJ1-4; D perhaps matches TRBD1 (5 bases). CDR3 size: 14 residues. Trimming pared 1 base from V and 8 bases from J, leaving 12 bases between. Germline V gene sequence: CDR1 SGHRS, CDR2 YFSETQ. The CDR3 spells CASSLNLGAEKLFF. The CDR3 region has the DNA TGCGCCAGCAGCTTGAATTTAGGGGCGGAAAAACTGTTTTTT.

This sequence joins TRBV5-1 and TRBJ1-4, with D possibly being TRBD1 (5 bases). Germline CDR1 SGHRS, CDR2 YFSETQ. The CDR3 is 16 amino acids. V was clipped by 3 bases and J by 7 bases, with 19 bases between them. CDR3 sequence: CASSSGAGTGGEKLFF. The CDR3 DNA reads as TGCGCCAGCAGCTCGGGAGCCGGGACCGGGGGTGAAAAACTGTTTTTT.

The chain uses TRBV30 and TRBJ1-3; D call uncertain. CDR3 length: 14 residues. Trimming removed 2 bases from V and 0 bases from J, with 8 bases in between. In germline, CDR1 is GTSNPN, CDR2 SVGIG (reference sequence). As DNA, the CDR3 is TGTGCCTGGAGTAAATTGAGCTCTGGAAACACCATATATTTT. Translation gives CAWSKLSSGNTIYF.

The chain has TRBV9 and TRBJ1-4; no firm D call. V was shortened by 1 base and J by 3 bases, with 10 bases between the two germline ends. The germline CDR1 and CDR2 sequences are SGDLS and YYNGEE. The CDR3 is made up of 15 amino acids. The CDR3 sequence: CASSVLPEANEKLFF. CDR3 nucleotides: TGTGCCAGCAGCGTACTCCCGGAGGCTAATGAAAAACTGTTTTTT.

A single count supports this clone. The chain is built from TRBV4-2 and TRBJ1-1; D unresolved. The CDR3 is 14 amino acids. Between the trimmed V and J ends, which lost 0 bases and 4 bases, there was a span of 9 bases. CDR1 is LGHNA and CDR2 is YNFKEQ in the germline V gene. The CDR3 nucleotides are TGTGCCAGCAGCCAAGAGAGGGTGGGCACTGAAGCTTTCTTT. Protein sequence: CASSQERVGTEAFF.